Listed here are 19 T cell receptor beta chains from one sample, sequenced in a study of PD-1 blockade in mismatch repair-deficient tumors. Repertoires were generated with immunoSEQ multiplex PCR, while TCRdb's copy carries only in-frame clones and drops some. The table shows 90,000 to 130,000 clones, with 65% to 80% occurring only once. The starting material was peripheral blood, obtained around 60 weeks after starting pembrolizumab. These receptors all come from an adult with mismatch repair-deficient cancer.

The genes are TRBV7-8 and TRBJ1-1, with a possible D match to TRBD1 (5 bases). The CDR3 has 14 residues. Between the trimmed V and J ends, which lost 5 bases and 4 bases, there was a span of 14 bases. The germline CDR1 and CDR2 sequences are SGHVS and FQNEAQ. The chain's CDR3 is CASSQSGRVTEAFF. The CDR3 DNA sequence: TGTGCCAGCAGCCAGTCGGGACGGGTCACTGAAGCTTTCTTT.

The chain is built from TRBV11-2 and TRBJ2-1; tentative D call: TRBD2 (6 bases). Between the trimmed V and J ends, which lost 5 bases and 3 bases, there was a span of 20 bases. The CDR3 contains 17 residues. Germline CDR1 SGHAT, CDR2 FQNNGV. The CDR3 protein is CASSVRPPGEIYNEQFF. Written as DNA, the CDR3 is TGTGCCAGCAGCGTTCGACCCCCGGGAGAGATCTACAATGAGCAGTTCTTC.

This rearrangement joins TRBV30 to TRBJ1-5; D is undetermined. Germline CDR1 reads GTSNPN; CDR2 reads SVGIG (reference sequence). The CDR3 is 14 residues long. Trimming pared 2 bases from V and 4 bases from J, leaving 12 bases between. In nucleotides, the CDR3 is TGTGCCTGGAGTCCGGTCGGCCAGAATCAGCCCCAGCATTTT. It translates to CAWSPVGQNQPQHF.

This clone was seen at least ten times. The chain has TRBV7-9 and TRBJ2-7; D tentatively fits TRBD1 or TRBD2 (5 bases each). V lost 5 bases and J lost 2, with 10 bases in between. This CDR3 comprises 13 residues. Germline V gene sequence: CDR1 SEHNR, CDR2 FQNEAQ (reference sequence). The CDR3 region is CASSPRGPYEQYF. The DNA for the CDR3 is TGTGCCAGCAGCCCAAGGGGACCCTACGAGCAGTACTTC.

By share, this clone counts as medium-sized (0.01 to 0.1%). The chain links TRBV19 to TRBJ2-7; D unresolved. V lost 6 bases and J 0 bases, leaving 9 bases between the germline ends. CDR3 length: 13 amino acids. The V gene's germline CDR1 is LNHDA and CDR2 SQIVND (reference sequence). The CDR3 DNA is TGTGCCAGTAGCTGGGGTAGCTCCTACGAGCAGTACTTC. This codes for CASSWGSSYEQYF.

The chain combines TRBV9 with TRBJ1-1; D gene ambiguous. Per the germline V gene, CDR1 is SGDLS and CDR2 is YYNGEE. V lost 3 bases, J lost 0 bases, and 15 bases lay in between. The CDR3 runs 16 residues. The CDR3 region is CASSAPGEGMNTEAFF. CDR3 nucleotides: TGTGCCAGCAGCGCCCCGGGAGAGGGAATGAACACTGAAGCTTTCTTT.

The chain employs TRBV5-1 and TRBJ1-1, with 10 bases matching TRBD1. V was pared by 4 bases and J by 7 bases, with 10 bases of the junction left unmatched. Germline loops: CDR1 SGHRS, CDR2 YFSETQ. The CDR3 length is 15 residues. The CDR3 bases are TGCGCCAGCAGCCGTACTTCCGGGACAGGGGATGAAGCTTTCTTT. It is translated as CASSRTSGTGDEAFF.

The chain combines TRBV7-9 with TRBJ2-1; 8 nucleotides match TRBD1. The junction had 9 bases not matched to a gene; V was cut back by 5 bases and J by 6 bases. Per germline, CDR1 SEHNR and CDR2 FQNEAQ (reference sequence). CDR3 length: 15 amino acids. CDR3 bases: TGTGCCAGCAGCCCCCCCCCAGGGGGCCTCAATGAGCAGTTCTTC. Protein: CASSPPPGGLNEQFF. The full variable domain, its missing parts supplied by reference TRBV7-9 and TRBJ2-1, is DTGVSQNPRHKITKRGQNVTFRCDPISEHNRLYWYRQTLGQGPEFLTYFQNEAQLEKSRLLSDRFSAERPKGSFSTLEIQRTEQGDSAMYLCASSPPPGGLNEQFFGPGTRLTVL.

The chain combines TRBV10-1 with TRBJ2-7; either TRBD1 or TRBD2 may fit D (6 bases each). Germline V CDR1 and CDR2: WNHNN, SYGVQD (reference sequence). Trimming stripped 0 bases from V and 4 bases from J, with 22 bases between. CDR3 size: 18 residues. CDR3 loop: CASSESTAGHPNPYEQYF. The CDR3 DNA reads TGCGCCAGCAGTGAGTCGACGGCGGGACACCCTAACCCTTACGAGCAGTACTTC.

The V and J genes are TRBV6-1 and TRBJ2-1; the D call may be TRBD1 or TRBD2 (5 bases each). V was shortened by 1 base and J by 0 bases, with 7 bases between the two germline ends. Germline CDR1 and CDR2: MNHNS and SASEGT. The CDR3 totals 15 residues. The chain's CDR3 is CASSEVGDSYNEQFF. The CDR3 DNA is TGTGCCAGCAGTGAAGTGGGGGACTCCTACAATGAGCAGTTCTTC.

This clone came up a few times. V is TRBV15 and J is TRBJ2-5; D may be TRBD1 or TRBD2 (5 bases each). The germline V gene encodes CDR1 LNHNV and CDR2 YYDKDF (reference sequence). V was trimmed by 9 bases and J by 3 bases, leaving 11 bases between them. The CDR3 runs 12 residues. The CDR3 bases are TGTGCCACGGGACGGTCAAAAGAGACCCAGTACTTC. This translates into CATGRSKETQYF.

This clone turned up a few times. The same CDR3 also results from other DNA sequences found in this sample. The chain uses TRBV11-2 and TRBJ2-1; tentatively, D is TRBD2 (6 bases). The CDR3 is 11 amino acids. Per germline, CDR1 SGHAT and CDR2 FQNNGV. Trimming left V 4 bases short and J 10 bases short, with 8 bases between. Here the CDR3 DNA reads TGTGCCAGCAGCTACGGGGGAGAGCAGTTCTTC. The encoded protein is CASSYGGEQFF.

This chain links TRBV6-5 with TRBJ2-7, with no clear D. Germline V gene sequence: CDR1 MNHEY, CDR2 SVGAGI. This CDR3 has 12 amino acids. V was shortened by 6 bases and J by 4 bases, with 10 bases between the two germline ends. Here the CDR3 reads CASSKQGYEQYF. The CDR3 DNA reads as TGTGCCAGCAGCAAACAAGGATACGAGCAGTACTTC.

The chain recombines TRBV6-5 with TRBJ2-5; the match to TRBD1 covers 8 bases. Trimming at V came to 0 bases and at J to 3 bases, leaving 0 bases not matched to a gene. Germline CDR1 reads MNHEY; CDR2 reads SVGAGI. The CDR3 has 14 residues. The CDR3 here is CASSYSTGEETQYF. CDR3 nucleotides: TGTGCCAGCAGTTACTCGACAGGGGAAGAGACCCAGTACTTC.

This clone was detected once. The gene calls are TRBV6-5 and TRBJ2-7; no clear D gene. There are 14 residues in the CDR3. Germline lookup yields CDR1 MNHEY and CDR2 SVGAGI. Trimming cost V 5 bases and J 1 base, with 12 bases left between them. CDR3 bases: TGTGCCAGCAGTATCTCTACGCGGTCCTACGAGCAGTACTTC. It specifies CASSISTRSYEQYF.

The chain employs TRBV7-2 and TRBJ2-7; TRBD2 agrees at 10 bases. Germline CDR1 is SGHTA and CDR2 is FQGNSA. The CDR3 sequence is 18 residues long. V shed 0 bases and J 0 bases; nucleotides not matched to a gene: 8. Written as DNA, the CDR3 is TGTGCCAGCAGCTTAGCCCCTAGCGGGAGTTCCCTCTCCTACGAGCAGTACTTC. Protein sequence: CASSLAPSGSSLSYEQYF. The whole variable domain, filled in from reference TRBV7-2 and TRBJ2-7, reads GAGVSQSPSNKVTEKGKDVELRCDPISGHTALYWYRQSLGQGLEFLIYFQGNSAPDKSGLPSDRFSAERTGGSVSTLTIQRTQQEDSAVYLCASSLAPSGSSLSYEQYFGPGTRLTVT.

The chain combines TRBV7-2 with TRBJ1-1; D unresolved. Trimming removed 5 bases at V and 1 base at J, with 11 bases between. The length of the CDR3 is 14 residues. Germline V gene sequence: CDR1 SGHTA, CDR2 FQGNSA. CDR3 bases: TGTGCCAGCAGCCCCTACAGCCCGAACACTGAAGCTTTCTTT. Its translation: CASSPYSPNTEAFF.

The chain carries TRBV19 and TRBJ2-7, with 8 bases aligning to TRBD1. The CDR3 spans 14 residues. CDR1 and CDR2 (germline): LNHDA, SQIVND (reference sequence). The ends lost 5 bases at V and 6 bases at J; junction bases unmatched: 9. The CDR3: CASSEWTGSAEQYF. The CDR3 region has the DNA TGTGCCAGTAGTGAGTGGACAGGGTCGGCCGAGCAGTACTTC.

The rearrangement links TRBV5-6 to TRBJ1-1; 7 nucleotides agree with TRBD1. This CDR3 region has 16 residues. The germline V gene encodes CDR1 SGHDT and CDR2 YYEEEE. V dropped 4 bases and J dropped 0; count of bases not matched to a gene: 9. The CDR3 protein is CASSPLLGQLNTEAFF. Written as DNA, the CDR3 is TGTGCCAGCAGCCCCCTACTGGGACAGCTGAACACTGAAGCTTTCTTT.